The clone carrying this TCR beta chain was counted between two and nine times. Its antigen is as yet unknown. These data are taken from a study of blood T cells in healthy people across ages. Study-level findings and limits: Per million T cells, the diversity of TCR beta decreased roughly linearly as age advanced. Not knowing donor CMV status may have confounded expanded clonotype changes. Higher diversity, along with more naive CD4+ cells, distinguished long-lived donors from aged donors.

This CDR3 is 19 amino acids long. In germline, CDR1 is SEHNR, CDR2 FQNEAQ (reference sequence). V gave up 2 bases and J gave up 7 bases; unmatched junction bases: 16. Using a J-beta primer mix together with a sample-barcoded 5' primer, a second PCR was run for about 6 to 12 cycles. Each cDNA molecule was tagged by a template-switch adaptor that had 12 random nucleotides. TCRdb recomputed calls from the 5' RACE reads with MiXCR, one row per CDR3 protein. The table lists 1.5 million to 2 million distinct CDR3 sequences, about 28% of them singletons. The material sequenced was blood. This TCR came from a woman in her 30s in good health. The chain is built from TRBV7-9 and TRBJ1-6; 8 bases agree with TRBD1. The CDR3 loop reads CASSLLWDRTGIGNSPLHF. CDR3 DNA: TGTGCCAGCAGCTTACTCTGGGACCGGACAGGGATCGGCAATTCACCCCTCCACTTT.